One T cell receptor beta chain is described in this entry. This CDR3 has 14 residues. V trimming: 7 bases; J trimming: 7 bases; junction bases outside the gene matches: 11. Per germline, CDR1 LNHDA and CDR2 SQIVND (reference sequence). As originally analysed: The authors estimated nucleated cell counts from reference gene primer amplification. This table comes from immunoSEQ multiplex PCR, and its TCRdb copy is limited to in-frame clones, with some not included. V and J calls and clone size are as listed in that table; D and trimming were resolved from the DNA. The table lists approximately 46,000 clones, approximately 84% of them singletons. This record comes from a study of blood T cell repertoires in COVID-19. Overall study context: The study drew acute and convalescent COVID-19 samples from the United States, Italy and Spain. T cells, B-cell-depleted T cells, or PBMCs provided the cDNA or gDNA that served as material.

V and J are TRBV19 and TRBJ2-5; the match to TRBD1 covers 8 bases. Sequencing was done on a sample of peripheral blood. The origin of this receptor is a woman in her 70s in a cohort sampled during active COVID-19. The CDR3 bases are TGTGCCAGTACCCTGGGACAGGATTTTGGGACCCAGTACTTC. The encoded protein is CASTLGQDFGTQYF. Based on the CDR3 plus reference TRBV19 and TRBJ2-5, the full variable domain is DGGITQSPKYLFRKEGQNVTLSCEQNLNHDAMYWYRQDPGQGLRLIYYSQIVNDFQKGDIAEGYSVSREKKESFPLTVTSAQKNPTAFYLCASTLGQDFGTQYFGPGTRLLVL.